The entry below gives a single T cell receptor (beta chain) sequence along with its context. The data were taken from a study of T-cell reconstitution after alpha-beta-depleted transplantation in children. V lost 5 bases, J lost 7 bases, and 16 bases stayed unmatched. CDR3 size: 18 residues. For TCRbeta, the library was prepared with unique molecular identifiers. TCRdb fed the PCR reads into MiXCR, producing one record per CDR3 protein. The top ten hold around 2.5% of the sample, which has some 500,000 distinct CDR3 sequences, over 25% seen once. The input for sequencing was PBMCs from the stem cell graft donor, taken from the stem cell graft. V gene TRBV12-3 or TRBV12-4 combines with J gene TRBJ2-2; 10 bases align to TRBD1. This TCR derives from a human donor who donated a stem cell graft to a child with aplastic anemia. The CDR3, as DNA: TGTGCCAGCAGTCCATCGCCGGGACAGGGGTTATTTGGCGGGGAGCTGTTTTTT. Encoded protein: CASSPSPGQGLFGGELFF.